These T cell receptor beta chains were read from a single sample in a study of glioma-infiltrating T cells after dendritic cell vaccination. Only in-frame clones appear in the TCRdb table, and some are missing; sequencing was by immunoSEQ multiplex PCR. Of tens of thousands of clones listed, around 83% are singletons. Sample: blood, taken after dendritic cell vaccination. All receptors come from a human donor with glioblastoma. Each CDR3 is given with its conserved first and last residue. The D gene is left open where the match is weak. Some rows mark clone size as missing; the rest say once, few, many or name a class of expanded clone.

TRBV27	.	TRBJ1-2	TRBD1	TGTGCCAGCAGTTCGGACAGGGGGATTGGCTACACCTTC	CASSSDRGIGYTF
TRBV5-1	.	TRBJ1-1	TRBD1	TGCGCCAGCAGCGGTCCGACAGGGGGCTCGGCTGAAGCTTTCTTT	CASSGPTGGSAEAFF
TRBV5-1	.	TRBJ2-2	TRBD1	TGCGCCAGCAGCTTGGACCAGGGGGAGACCGGGGAGCTGTTTTTT	CASSLDQGETGELFF
TRBV4-1	.	TRBJ1-2	TRBD1	TGCGCCAGCAGCTACGACAGGGAAGGATCGGTTCGAGGCTACACCTTC	CASSYDREGSVRGYTF
TRBV19	.	TRBJ2-7	TRBD2	TGTGCCAGTAGCGCCCGGGGTTCGAGCGGGGGCATGTACGAGCAGTACTTC	CASSARGSSGGMYEQYF
TRBV6-5	.	TRBJ1-5	.	TGTGCCAGCAGCCTCGTGGGCCCGTATCAGCCCCAGCATTTT	CASSLVGPYQPQHF
TRBV6-5	.	TRBJ1-2	.	TGTGCCAGCAGTTCGGCGGGGGGGGCAGGGAGGGCTGGCTACACCTTC	CASSSAGGAGRAGYTF
TRBV19	.	TRBJ1-2	TRBD1	TGTGCCAGTACTCCGGGGGACAGGGAGGAGGATGGCTACACCTTC	CASTPGDREEDGYTF
TRBV14	.	TRBJ2-1	.	TGTGCCAGCAGCCAAGGGTTGGCAGTCATCCCTGAGCAGTTCTTC	CASSQGLAVIPEQFF
TRBV11-1	.	TRBJ1-1	.	TGTGCCAGCAGCTTCTCGACAGAGCAGAACACTGAAGCTTTCTTT	CASSFSTEQNTEAFF
TRBV6-1	.	TRBJ1-5	TRBD1	TGTGCCAGCAGTTTAGGACAGGAGGGCAATCAGCCCCAGCATTTT	CASSLGQEGNQPQHF
TRBV7-9	.	TRBJ2-7	.	TGTGCCAGCAGCTCCATGAGGGAGCAGTACTTC	CASSSMREQYF
TRBV18	.	TRBJ2-1	TRBD2	TGTGCCAGCTCACCTCCTTCTAGCGGGGGTATCCATGAGCAGTTCTTC	CASSPPSSGGIHEQFF
TRBV6-1	.	TRBJ1-1	.	TGTGCCAGCAGTCGCCAGGGGAACACTGAAGCTTTCTTT	CASSRQGNTEAFF
TRBV9	.	TRBJ2-1	TRBD2	TGTGCCAGCAGCCTAAGGGGCGGTTCCGGGGGGAATGAGCAGTTCTTC	CASSLRGGSGGNEQFF
TRBV6-6	.	TRBJ2-7	TRBD1	TGTGCCAGCAGTGCCACCGGGACAGCCCTCTACGAGCAGTACTTC	CASSATGTALYEQYF
TRBV5-4	.	TRBJ1-1	TRBD1	TGTGCCAGCAGCTTAACAGGGGGCGCGGGGACTGAAGCTTTCTTT	CASSLTGGAGTEAFF
TRBV9	.	TRBJ1-1	.	TGTGCCAGCAGCGCCCATATACAGGAGAACACTGAAGCTTTCTTT	CASSAHIQENTEAFF
TRBV12-5	.	TRBJ1-3	TRBD1	TGTGCTAGTGGTTTGACAGGGGGCTCTGGAAACACCATATATTTT	CASGLTGGSGNTIYF
TRBV7-9	.	TRBJ1-6	.	TGTGCCAGCGAGGGAAATTCACCCCTCCACTTT	CASEGNSPLHF
TRBV19	.	TRBJ2-4	.	TGTGCCAGTAATGAGGGCTCGGTTGGCAAAAACATTCAGTACTTC	CASNEGSVGKNIQYF
TRBV7-2	.	TRBJ2-1	TRBD2	TGTGCCAGCAGCCCCCCTAGCGGGGGGGCCCATGAGCAGTTCTTC	CASSPPSGGAHEQFF
TRBV11-2	.	TRBJ1-1	.	TGTGCCAGCAGCTTAGAGTTTATTCCTGAAGCTTTCTTT	CASSLEFIPEAFF
TRBV29-1	.	TRBJ1-1	TRBD1	TGCAGCGGCCACCGGGGCAGGGGGCATACTGAAGCTTTCTTT	CSGHRGRGHTEAFF
TRBV6-5	.	TRBJ2-3	.	TGTGCCAGCAGTTACTCGAGGCTAGCAGGCACAGATACGCAGTATTTT	CASSYSRLAGTDTQYF
TRBV7-2	.	TRBJ2-7	.	TGTGCCAGCAGCCCAAGATCCGCGGTCTTCTCCTACGAGCAGTACTTC	CASSPRSAVFSYEQYF
TRBV6-5	.	TRBJ1-2	.	TGTGCCAGCCAGGGACAAATGGGGTTTGATGGTGGCTACACCTTC	CASQGQMGFDGGYTF
TRBV6-5	.	TRBJ1-1	.	TGTGCCAGCAGTTACTCCCAAAAAGCTTTCTTT	CASSYSQKAFF
TRBV11-3	.	TRBJ2-7	.	TGTGCCAGCAGCTTAGGTAGAGGCAGCTACGAGCAGTACTTC	CASSLGRGSYEQYF
TRBV2	.	TRBJ1-1	.	TGTGCCAGCAGTGGACGAACTATCGACACTGAAGCTTTCTTT	CASSGRTIDTEAFF
TRBV5-1	.	TRBJ2-7	TRBD1	TGCGCCAGCAGCCAGGACAGGGTAGCCTACGAGCAGTACTTC	CASSQDRVAYEQYF
TRBV6-5	.	TRBJ1-1	TRBD1	TGTGCCAGCAAGGTGGACAGGGGTAACACTGAAGCTTTCTTT	CASKVDRGNTEAFF
TRBV9	.	TRBJ1-6	TRBD1	TGTGCCAGCAGCGTAGGAGCGGGGACAGGGGGAAGCTCCTATAATTCACCCCTCCACTTT	CASSVGAGTGGSSYNSPLHF
TRBV18	.	TRBJ2-7	.	TGTGCCAGCTCACCAAACAATCTAGGAACTGGCTACGAGCAGTACTTC	CASSPNNLGTGYEQYF
TRBV27	.	TRBJ1-1	.	TGTGCCAGCAGTTTATCAAGGGGCACTGAAGCTTTCTTT	CASSLSRGTEAFF
TRBV7-9	.	TRBJ2-7	.	TGTGCCAGCAGCTTAAGGGACACCTACGAGCAGTACTTC	CASSLRDTYEQYF
TRBV18	few	TRBJ2-1	TRBD1	TGTGCCAGCTCACCTCAGACAGGGGTCGCAATGGGTGAGCAGTTCTTC	CASSPQTGVAMGEQFF
TRBV19	.	TRBJ1-2	.	TGTGCCAGTAGGGACATTAACTATGGCTACACCTTC	CASRDINYGYTF
TRBV7-2	.	TRBJ1-1	.	TGTGCCAGCAGCCCCTTGACAGCGAACACTGAAGCTTTCTTT	CASSPLTANTEAFF
TRBV10-2	.	TRBJ2-5	.	TGCGCCAGCTCGACGGGGGAGACCCAGTACTTC	CASSTGETQYF
TRBV25-1	.	TRBJ2-1	TRBD2	TGTGCCAGCAGTCCCCGGACTAGCGGGGGCCTTTACAATGAGCAGTTCTTC	CASSPRTSGGLYNEQFF
TRBV7-9	.	TRBJ1-2	.	TGTGCGACCTCAATCTTAGAGGGTGGCTATGGCTACACCTTC	CATSILEGGYGYTF
TRBV6-6	.	TRBJ1-1	TRBD1	TGTGCCAGCAGTCAACAACACAGGGGAGGAAACACTGAAGCTTTCTTT	CASSQQHRGGNTEAFF
TRBV25-1	.	TRBJ1-1	TRBD1	TGTGCCAGCAGTGCCCTACCAAAGGGGACAGGGAACACTGAAGCTTTCTTT	CASSALPKGTGNTEAFF
TRBV5-1	.	TRBJ2-6	.	TGCGCCAGCAGCTTGTCACAGACAGCAGTGATCGTCTCTGGGGCCAACGTCCTGACTTTC	CASSLSQTAVIVSGANVLTF
TRBV29-1	.	TRBJ2-3	.	TGCAGCGTTGAAGACACAGGTACCTTCGCAGATACGCAGTATTTT	CSVEDTGTFADTQYF